These T cell receptor beta chains were read from a single sample in a study of blood T cells in healthy people across ages. TCRdb re-called the 5' RACE reads with MiXCR, one entry per CDR3 protein. The sample contains around 1.5 million distinct CDR3 sequences, roughly 59% of which appear only once. The sequenced sample was blood. These receptors all come from a man younger than 35 in good health. Each CDR3 is given with its conserved first and last residue. The D gene is left open where the match is weak. Clone size is not always given. Where it is, it says once, few, many or a class for expanded clones.

size,J,D,V,CDR3,DNA
once,TRBJ2-7,NA,TRBV6-2/TRBV6-3,CASSYSVGGISYNEQYF,TGTGCCAGCAGTTATTCAGTCGGGGGAATATCCTACAATGAGCAGTACTTC
NA,TRBJ2-1,NA,TRBV4-1,CASSQPDSDYNEQFF,TGCGCCAGCAGCCAACCGGACTCGGATTACAATGAGCAGTTCTTC
NA,TRBJ2-5,NA,TRBV7-2,CASSSGFALGQYF,TGTGCCAGCAGCTCCGGTTTTGCCCTGGGGCAGTACTTC
NA,TRBJ1-5,NA,TRBV4-1,CAIPTGNNQPQHF,TGCGCCATCCCAACAGGGAATAATCAGCCCCAGCATTTT
NA,TRBJ1-2,TRBD1,TRBV27,CASRTGTGGTANYGYTF,TGTGCCAGCAGGACGGGGACAGGGGGTACCGCTAACTATGGCTACACCTTC
NA,TRBJ2-2,NA,TRBV29-1,CSVGTDNLHRNTGELFF,TGCAGCGTTGGCACTGACAACCTACACAGAAACACCGGGGAGCTGTTTTTT
once,TRBJ1-5,NA,TRBV11-2,CASSLGAGLNQPQHF,TGTGCCAGCAGCTTAGGAGCAGGGCTTAATCAGCCCCAGCATTTT
NA,TRBJ1-4,NA,TRBV28,CASSSGGSANEKLFF,TGTGCCAGCAGTTCGGGAGGTTCAGCTAATGAAAAACTGTTTTTT
NA,TRBJ2-7,NA,TRBV7-6,CASSTQGVLYEQYF,TGTGCCAGCAGCACGCAAGGCGTTCTCTACGAGCAGTACTTC
NA,TRBJ1-1,NA,TRBV6-6,CASSYLGTRGTEAFF,TGTGCCAGCAGTTATTTAGGGACAAGGGGCACTGAAGCTTTCTTT
NA,TRBJ2-7,TRBD1,TRBV27,CASSLGTGDILDYEQYF,TGTGCCAGCAGTTTAGGGACAGGGGATATTTTAGACTACGAGCAGTACTTC
few,TRBJ2-7,TRBD1,TRBV6-5,CASSPGTGTSYEQYF,TGTGCCAGCAGTCCCGGGACAGGGACCTCCTACGAGCAGTACTTC
NA,TRBJ2-7,TRBD2,TRBV2,CASSVSGGPLYNDEQYF,TGTGCCAGCAGTGTAAGCGGGGGGCCCTTATACAACGACGAGCAGTACTTC
NA,TRBJ2-3,NA,TRBV6-5,CASSTGEADTQYF,TGTGCCAGCAGTACAGGGGAGGCAGATACGCAGTATTTT
NA,TRBJ2-1,NA,TRBV6-5,CASSYSMGATEQFF,TGTGCCAGCAGTTACTCGATGGGGGCAACTGAGCAGTTCTTC
NA,TRBJ1-4,NA,TRBV15,CATSRDPGRSWEKLFF,TGTGCCACCAGCAGAGATCCCGGGAGAAGTTGGGAAAAACTGTTTTTT
NA,TRBJ2-5,NA,TRBV5-1,CASSLAIGEETQYF,TGCGCCAGCAGCTTGGCGATCGGGGAAGAGACCCAGTACTTC
few,TRBJ2-7,TRBD2,TRBV20-1,CSAQGPSGTYEQYF,TGCAGTGCTCAGGGGCCTAGCGGGACCTACGAGCAGTACTTC
NA,TRBJ2-4,NA,TRBV20-1,CSARDPGDKNIQYF,TGCAGTGCTAGAGATCCCGGGGACAAAAACATTCAGTACTTC
NA,TRBJ1-4,NA,TRBV29-1,CSVGIATNEKLFF,TGCAGCGTTGGAATTGCAACTAATGAAAAACTGTTTTTT
NA,TRBJ2-1,NA,TRBV4-1,CASSQSRSYNEQFF,TGCGCCAGCAGCCAATCCCGCTCCTACAATGAGCAGTTCTTC
NA,TRBJ2-7,NA,TRBV7-9,CASSYPLSTAYEQYF,TGTGCCAGCAGCTATCCCCTATCCACCGCCTACGAGCAGTACTTC
NA,TRBJ2-7,NA,TRBV12-3/TRBV12-4,CASSGLDHYEQYF,TGTGCCAGCAGTGGTCTTGACCATTACGAGCAGTACTTC
NA,TRBJ2-7,TRBD1,TRBV5-1,CASSLGDRGRYEQYF,TGCGCCAGCAGCTTGGGGGACAGGGGGCGGTACGAGCAGTACTTC
few,TRBJ2-3,NA,TRBV10-3,CATEGTSTDTQYF,TGTGCCACGGAAGGGACTAGCACAGATACGCAGTATTTT
NA,TRBJ2-7,TRBD1,TRBV9,CASSPRQGVGYEQYF,TGTGCCAGCAGCCCTCGACAGGGGGTGGGGTACGAGCAGTACTTC
NA,TRBJ1-1,NA,TRBV29-1,CSVHRALEAFF,TGCAGCGTTCACAGGGCCCTTGAAGCTTTCTTT
few,TRBJ2-7,TRBD2,TRBV4-1,CASSQRASGSTYEQYF,TGCGCCAGCAGCCAACGGGCTAGCGGGAGTACCTACGAGCAGTACTTC
NA,TRBJ2-3,TRBD2,TRBV6-1,CASTDGLAGVWGTDTQYF,TGTGCCAGCACCGACGGGCTAGCGGGAGTGTGGGGCACAGATACGCAGTATTTT
NA,TRBJ2-5,TRBD1,TRBV7-9,CASSLMGDRGFQETQYF,TGTGCCAGCAGCTTAATGGGGGACAGGGGATTCCAAGAGACCCAGTACTTC
few,TRBJ1-1,NA,TRBV7-2,CASSTSNPGRVNTEAFF,TGTGCCAGCAGCACCTCAAACCCGGGACGGGTGAACACTGAAGCTTTCTTT
NA,TRBJ2-1,TRBD2,TRBV12-3/TRBV12-4,CASSWREGPSYEQFF,TGTGCCAGCAGTTGGCGGGAGGGCCCGAGCTATGAGCAGTTCTTC
NA,TRBJ2-3,NA,TRBV11-2,CASAIGGLGTDTQYF,TGTGCCAGCGCTATTGGGGGTTTGGGCACAGATACGCAGTATTTT
NA,TRBJ2-7,TRBD2,TRBV29-1,CSVEFGTSGRYYEQYF,TGCAGCGTTGAATTCGGGACTAGCGGGAGGTATTACGAGCAGTACTTC
NA,TRBJ1-2,TRBD1,TRBV3-1,CASSLDPGTGGHGYTF,TGTGCCAGCAGCCTCGATCCGGGTACAGGGGGCCATGGCTACACCTTC
few,TRBJ2-7,TRBD1,TRBV25-1,CASSPNLGTGPLYEQYF,TGTGCCAGCAGCCCTAACTTGGGGACAGGGCCCCTCTACGAGCAGTACTTC
few,TRBJ1-1,NA,TRBV12-3/TRBV12-4,CASSTHGVAFF,TGTGCCAGCAGCACACACGGAGTAGCTTTCTTT
NA,TRBJ2-5,TRBD1,TRBV7-7,CASSLIRGTQETQYF,TGTGCCAGCAGCTTAATCAGGGGGACCCAAGAGACCCAGTACTTC
NA,TRBJ2-2,TRBD2,TRBV3-1,CASSQVVPPSGGSNTGELFF,TGTGCCAGCAGCCAAGTGGTTCCTCCTAGCGGGGGTTCGAACACCGGGGAGCTGTTTTTT
once,TRBJ2-4,NA,TRBV2,CASRGAETKYF,TGTGCCAGCAGGGGGGCAGAGACTAAGTACTTC